This TCR beta chain was retrieved from a study of CD8 T cells in Susac syndrome. Details on this clonotype: What it recognizes is unknown.

As controls, healthy donors matched for age and sex were used. Both CD4+ and CD8+ T cells were negatively isolated, and TEMRA cells underwent FACS enrichment. Broader study findings: The study's TCR sequencing and HLA analysis covered a relatively small number of individuals, and the study acknowledged this.

Reverse transcription used about 0.45 to 1 ug RNA and random hexamers. With immunoSEQ multiplex PCR, TCR beta CDR3 was amplified across 54 Vbeta and 13 Jbeta. From the immunoSEQ multiplex PCR reads, TCRdb called clonotypes with MiXCR, one entry per CDR3 protein. This repertoire shows approximately 170,000 distinct CDR3 sequences, around 93% found once; its top ten account for 0.13%. The CDR3 consists of 14 residues. Unmatched junction bases numbered 7, after V lost 5 bases and J lost 9 bases. The clonotype comes from a human donor in good health. The chain recombines TRBV12-3 or TRBV12-4 with TRBJ2-5; 12 bases fit TRBD2. Specimen: CD4+ T cells from PBMCs. The CDR3, as DNA: TGTGCCAGCAGTCCTCGACTAGCGGGGGTGTCCCAGTACTTC. Protein: CASSPRLAGVSQYF.